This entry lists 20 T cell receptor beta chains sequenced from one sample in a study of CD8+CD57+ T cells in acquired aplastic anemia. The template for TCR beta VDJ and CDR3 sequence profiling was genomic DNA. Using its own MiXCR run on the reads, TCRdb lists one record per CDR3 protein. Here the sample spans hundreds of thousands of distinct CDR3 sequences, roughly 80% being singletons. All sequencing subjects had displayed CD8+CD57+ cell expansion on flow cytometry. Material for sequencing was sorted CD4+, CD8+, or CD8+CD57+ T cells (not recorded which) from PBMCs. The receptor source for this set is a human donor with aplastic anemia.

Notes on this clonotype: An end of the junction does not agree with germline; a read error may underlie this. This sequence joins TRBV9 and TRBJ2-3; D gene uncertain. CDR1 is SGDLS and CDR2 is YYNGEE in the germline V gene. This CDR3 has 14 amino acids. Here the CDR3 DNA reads TGTGCCAGCAGCGTACCGGGTCTGGAAGGAAACACCAATTTT. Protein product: CASSVPGLEGNTNF.

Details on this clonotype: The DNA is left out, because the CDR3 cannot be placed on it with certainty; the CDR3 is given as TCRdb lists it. The CDR3 protein is CASVKGADWTEAFFGQYV. V is TRBV2 and J is TRBJ2-7; the DNA was not used to check the table's D call, TRBD2. Looked up from germline, CDR1 is SNHLY and CDR2 is FYNNEI. The CDR3 is made up of 18 amino acids, end residues included.

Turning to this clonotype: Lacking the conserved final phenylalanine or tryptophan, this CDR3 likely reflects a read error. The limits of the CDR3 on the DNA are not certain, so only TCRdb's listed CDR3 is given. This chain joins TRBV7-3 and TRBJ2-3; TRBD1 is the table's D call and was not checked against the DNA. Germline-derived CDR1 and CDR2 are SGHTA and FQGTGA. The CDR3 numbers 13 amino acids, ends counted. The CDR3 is CASSLDLTGNTYS.

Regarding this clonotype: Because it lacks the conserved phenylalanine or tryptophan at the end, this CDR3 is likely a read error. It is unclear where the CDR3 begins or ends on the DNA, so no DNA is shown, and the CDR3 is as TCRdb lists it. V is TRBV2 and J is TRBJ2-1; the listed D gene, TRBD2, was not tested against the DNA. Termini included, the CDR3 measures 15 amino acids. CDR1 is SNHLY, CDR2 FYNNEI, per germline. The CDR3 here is CASSFTSAISSSPCQ.

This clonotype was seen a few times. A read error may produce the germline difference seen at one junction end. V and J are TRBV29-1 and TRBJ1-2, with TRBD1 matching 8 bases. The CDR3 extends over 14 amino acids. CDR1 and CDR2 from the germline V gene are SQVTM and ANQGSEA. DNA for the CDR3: TGCAGCGTCGAGGACAGGGTGGGCCTCTATCGCTACACCTTC. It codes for CSVEDRVGLYRYTF.

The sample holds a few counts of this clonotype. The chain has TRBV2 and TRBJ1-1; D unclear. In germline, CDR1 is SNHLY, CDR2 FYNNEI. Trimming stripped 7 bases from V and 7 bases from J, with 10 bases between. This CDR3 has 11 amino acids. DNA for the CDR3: TGTGCCAGCAATTTCCAACTTGAAGCTTTCTTT. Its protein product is CASNFQLEAFF. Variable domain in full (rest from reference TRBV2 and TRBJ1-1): EPEVTQTPSHQVTQMGQEVILRCVPISNHLYFYWYRQILGQKVEFLVSFYNNEISEKSEIFDDQFSVERPDGSNFTLKIRSTKLEDSAMYFCASNFQLEAFFGQGTRLTVV.

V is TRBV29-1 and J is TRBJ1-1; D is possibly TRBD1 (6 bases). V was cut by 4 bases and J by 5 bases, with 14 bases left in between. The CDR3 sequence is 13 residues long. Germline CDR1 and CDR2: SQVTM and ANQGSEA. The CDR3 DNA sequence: TGCAGCGTTGTTGAGGGGGGAGGGACTGAAGCTTTCTTT. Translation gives CSVVEGGGTEAFF.

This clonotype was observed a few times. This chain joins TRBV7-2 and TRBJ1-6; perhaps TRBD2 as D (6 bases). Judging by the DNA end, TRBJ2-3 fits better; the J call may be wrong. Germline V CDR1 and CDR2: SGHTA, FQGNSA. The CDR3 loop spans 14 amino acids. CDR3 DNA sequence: TGTGCCAGCAGCTTGGAGGGAGGACCCGAAACGCAGTATTTT. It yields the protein CASSLEGGPETQYF.

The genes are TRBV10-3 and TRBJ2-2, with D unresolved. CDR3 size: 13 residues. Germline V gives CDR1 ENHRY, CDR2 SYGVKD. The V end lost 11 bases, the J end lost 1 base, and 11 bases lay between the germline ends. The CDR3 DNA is TGTGCCTCCTCTGACGGGAACACCGGGGAGCTGTTTTTT. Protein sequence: CASSDGNTGELFF.

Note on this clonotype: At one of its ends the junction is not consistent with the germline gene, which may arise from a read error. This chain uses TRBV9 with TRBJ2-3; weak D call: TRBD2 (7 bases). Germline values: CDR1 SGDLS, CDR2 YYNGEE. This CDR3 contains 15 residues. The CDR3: CARAVGGGSTDAQYF. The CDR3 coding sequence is TGTGCCAGGGCTGTAGGGGGAGGGAGCACAGATGCGCAGTATTTT.

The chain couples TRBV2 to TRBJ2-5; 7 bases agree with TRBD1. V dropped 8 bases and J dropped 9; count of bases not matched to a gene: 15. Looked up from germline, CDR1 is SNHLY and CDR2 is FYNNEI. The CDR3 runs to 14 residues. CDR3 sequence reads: CASGRGGTQAPQYF. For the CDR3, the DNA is TGTGCCAGCGGGAGAGGGGGCACGCAAGCGCCCCAGTACTTC.

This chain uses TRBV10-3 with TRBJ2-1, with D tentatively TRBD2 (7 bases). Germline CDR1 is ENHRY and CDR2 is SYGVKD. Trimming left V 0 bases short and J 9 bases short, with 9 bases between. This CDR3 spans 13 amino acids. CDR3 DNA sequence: TGTGCCATCAGTGAGTCTCGGGGGGCTGAGCAGTTCTTC. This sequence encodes CAISESRGAEQFF.

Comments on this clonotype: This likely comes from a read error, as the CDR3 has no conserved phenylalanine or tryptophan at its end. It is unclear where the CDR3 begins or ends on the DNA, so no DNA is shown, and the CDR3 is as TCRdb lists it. CDR3 amino acids: CASAKGATAVQHC. This sequence joins TRBV7-3 and TRBJ2-3; the D call in the table, TRBD1, was not verified against the DNA. Per the germline V gene, CDR1 is SGHTA and CDR2 is FQGTGA. The CDR3 sequence runs 13 residues, both termini included.

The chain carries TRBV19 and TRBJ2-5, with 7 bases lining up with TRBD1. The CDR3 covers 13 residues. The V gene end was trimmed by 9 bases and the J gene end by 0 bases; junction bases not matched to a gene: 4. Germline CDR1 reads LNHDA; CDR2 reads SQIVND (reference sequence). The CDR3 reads CASRDRDQETQYF. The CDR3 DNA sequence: TGTGCCAGCAGAGACAGGGACCAAGAGACCCAGTACTTC.

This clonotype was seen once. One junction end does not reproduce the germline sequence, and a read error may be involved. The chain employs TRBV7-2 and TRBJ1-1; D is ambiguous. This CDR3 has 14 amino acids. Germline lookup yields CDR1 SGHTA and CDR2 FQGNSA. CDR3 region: CASSDSGTWTETFF. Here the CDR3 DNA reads TGCGCCAGCAGCGATTCCGGCACCTGGACGGAGACTTTCTTT.

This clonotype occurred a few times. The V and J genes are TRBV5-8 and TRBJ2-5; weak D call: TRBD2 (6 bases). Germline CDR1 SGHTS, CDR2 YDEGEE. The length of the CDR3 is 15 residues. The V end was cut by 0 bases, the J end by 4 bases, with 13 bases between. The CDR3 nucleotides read TGTGCCAGCAGCTTGGGGGGGACTTGGGGAGAGACCCAGTACTTC. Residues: CASSLGGTWGETQYF.

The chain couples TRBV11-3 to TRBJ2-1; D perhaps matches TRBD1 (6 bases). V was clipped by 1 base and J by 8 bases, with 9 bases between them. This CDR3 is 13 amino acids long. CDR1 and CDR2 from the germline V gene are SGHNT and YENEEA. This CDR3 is CASSLGGQDEQFF. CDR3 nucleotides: TGTGCCAGCAGCTTAGGGGGGCAAGATGAGCAGTTCTTC.

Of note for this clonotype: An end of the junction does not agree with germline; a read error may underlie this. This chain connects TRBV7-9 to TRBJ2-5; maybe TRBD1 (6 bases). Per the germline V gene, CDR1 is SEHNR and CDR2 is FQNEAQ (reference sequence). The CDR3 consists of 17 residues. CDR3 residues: CASSLAPGRGIVETQYF. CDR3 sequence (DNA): TGTGCCAGCAGCCTAGCTCCGGGTAGGGGGATTGTTGAGACCCAGTACTTC. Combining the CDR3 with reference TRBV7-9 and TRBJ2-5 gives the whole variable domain DTGVSQNPRHKITKRGQNVTFRCDPISEHNRLYWYRQTLGQGPEFLTYFQNEAQLEKSRLLSDRFSAERPKGSFSTLEIQRTEQGDSAMYLCASSLAPGRGIVETQYFGPGTRLLVL.

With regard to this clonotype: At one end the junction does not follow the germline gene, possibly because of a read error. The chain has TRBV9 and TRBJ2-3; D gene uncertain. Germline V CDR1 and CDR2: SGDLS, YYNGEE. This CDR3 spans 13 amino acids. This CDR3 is CASGEAGNITHFF. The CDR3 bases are TGTGCCAGCGGGGAAGCTGGGAACATTACGCACTTCTTT.

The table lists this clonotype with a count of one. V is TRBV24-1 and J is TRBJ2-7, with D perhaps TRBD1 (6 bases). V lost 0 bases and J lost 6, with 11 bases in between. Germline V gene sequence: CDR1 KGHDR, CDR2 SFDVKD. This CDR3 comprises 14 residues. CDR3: CATSDLATGGEQYF. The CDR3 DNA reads TGTGCCACCAGTGATTTGGCGACAGGAGGCGAGCAGTACTTC.